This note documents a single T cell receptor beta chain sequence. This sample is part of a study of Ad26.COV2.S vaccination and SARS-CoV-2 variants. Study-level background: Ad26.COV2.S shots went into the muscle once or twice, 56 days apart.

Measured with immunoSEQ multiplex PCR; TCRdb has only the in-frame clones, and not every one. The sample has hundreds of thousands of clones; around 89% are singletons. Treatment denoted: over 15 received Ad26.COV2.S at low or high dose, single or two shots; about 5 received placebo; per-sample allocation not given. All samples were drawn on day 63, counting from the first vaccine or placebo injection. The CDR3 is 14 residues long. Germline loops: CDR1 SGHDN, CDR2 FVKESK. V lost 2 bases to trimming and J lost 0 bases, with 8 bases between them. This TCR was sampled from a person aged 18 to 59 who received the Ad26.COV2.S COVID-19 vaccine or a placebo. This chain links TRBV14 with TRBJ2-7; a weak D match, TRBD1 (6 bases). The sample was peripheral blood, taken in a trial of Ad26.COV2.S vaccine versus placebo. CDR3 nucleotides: TGTGCCAGCAGCCAACGGGACAACTCCTACGAGCAGTACTTC. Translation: CASSQRDNSYEQYF.